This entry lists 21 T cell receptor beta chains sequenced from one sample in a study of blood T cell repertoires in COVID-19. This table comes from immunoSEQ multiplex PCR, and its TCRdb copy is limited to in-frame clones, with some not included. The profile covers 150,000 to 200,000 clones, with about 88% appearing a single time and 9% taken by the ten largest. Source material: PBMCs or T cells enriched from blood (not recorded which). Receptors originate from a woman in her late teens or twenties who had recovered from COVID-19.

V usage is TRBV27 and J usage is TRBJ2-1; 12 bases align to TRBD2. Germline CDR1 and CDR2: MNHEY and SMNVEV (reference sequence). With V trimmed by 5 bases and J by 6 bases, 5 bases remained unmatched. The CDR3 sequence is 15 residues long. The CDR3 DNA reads TGTGCCAGCAGTAGACTAGCGGGAGTATCCAATGAGCAGTTCTTC. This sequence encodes CASSRLAGVSNEQFF.

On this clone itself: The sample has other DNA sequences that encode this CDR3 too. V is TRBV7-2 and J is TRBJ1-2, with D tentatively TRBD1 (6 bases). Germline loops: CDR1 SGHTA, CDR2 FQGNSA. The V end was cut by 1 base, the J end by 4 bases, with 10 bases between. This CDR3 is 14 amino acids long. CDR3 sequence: CASSLVQGSYGYTF. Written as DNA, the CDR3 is TGTGCCAGCAGCTTAGTGCAGGGGAGCTATGGCTACACCTTC.

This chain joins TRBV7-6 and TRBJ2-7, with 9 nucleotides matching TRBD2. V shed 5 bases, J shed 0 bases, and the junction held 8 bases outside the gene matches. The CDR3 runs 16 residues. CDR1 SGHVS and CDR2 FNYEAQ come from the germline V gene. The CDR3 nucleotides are TGTGCCAGCAGCGCTCAACTAGCGGGCCTCTCCTACGAGCAGTACTTC. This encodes CASSAQLAGLSYEQYF. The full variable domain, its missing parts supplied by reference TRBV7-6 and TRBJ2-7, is GAGVSQSPRYKVTKRGQDVALRCDPISGHVSLYWYRQALGQGPEFLTYFNYEAQQDKSGLPNDRFSAERPEGSISTLTIQRTEQRDSAMYRCASSAQLAGLSYEQYFGPGTRLTVT.

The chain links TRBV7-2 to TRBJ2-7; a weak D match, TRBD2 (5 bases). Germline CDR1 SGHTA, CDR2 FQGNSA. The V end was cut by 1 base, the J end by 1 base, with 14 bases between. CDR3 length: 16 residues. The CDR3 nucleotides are TGTGCCAGCAGCTTAGGAGGGTCAATTATTTCCTACGAGCAGTACTTC. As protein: CASSLGGSIISYEQYF.

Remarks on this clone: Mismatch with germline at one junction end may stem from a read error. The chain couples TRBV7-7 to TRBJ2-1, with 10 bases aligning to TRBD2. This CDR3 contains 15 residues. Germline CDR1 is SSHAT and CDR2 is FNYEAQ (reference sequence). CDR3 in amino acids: CASSLSSGGHSEQFF. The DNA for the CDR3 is TGTGCTAGCAGCTTGTCTAGCGGGGGACATAGTGAGCAGTTCTTC.

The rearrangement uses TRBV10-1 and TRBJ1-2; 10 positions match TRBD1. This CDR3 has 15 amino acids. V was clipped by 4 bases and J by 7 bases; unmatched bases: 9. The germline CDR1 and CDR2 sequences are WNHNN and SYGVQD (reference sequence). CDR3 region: CASSGTGTGVPGYTF. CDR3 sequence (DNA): TGCGCCAGCAGTGGGACCGGGACAGGGGTTCCTGGCTACACCTTC.

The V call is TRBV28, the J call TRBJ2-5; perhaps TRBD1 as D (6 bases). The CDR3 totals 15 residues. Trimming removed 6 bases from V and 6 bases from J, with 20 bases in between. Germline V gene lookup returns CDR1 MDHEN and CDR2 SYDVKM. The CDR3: CASSTGFFGSKTQYF. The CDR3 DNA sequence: TGTGCCAGCAGCACAGGGTTTTTCGGGTCCAAGACCCAGTACTTC.

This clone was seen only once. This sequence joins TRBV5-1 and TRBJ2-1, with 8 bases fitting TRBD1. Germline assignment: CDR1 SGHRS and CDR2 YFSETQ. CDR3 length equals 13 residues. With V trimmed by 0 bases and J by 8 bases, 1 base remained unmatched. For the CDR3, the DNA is TGCGCCAGCAGCTTGGGGACAGGGTATGAGCAGTTCTTC. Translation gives CASSLGTGYEQFF.

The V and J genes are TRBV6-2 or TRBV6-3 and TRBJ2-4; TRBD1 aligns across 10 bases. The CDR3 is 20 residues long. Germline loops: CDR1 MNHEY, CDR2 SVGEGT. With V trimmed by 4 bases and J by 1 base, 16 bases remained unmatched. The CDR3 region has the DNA TGTGCCAGCAGTTTCCTCCAAGCGGGACAGGGGCCAGTGGCCAAAAACATTCAGTACTTC. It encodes CASSFLQAGQGPVAKNIQYF.

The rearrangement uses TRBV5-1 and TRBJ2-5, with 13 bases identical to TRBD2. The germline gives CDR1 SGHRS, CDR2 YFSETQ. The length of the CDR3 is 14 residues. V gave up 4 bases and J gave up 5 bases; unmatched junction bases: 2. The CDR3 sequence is CASSVGLAGETQYF. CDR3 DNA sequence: TGCGCCAGCAGCGTGGGACTAGCGGGGGAGACCCAGTACTTC.

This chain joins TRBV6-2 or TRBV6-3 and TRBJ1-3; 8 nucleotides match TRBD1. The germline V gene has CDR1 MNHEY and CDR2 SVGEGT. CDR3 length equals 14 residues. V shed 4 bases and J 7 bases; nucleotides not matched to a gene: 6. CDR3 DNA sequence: TGTGCCAGCAGTTGGGGACAGGCAGCCAACACCATATATTTT. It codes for CASSWGQAANTIYF.

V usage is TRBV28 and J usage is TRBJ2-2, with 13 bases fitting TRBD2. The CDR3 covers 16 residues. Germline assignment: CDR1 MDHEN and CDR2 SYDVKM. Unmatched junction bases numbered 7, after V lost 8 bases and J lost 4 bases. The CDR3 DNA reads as TGTGCCAGCCTCACTAGCGGGGGGGCCCGCACCGGGGAGCTGTTTTTT. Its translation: CASLTSGGARTGELFF.

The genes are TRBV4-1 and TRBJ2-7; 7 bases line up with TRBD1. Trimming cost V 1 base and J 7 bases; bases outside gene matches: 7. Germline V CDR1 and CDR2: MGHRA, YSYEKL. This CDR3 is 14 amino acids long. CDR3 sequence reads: CASSQGDRLSEQYF. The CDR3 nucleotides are TGCGCCAGCAGCCAAGGGGACAGACTATCAGAGCAGTACTTC.

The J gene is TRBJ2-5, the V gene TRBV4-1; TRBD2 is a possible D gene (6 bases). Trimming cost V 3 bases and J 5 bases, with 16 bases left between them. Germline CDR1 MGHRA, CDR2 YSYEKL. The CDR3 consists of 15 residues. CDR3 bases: TGCGCCAGCAGCCATAGCTCTGGGGGGAGGGAGACCCAGTACTTC. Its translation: CASSHSSGGRETQYF.

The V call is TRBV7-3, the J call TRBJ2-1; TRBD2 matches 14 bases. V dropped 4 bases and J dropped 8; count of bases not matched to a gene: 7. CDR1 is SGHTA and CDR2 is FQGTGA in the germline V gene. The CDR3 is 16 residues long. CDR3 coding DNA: TGTGCCAGCAGCTCGGGACTAGCGGGAGATGTAGATGAGCAGTTCTTC. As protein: CASSSGLAGDVDEQFF.

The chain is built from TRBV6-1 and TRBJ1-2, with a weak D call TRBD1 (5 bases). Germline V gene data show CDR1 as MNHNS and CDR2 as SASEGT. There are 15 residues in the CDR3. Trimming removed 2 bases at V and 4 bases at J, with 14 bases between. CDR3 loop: CASSENWGGGYGYTF. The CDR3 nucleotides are TGTGCCAGCAGTGAAAATTGGGGCGGCGGCTATGGCTACACCTTC.

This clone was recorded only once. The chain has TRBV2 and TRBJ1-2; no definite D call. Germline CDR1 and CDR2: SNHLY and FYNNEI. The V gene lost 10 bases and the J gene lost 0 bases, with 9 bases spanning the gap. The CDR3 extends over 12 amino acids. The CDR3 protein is CATGMTNYGYTF. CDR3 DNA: TGTGCCACGGGGATGACTAACTATGGCTACACCTTC. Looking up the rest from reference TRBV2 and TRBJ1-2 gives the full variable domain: EPEVTQTPSHQVTQMGQEVILRCVPISNHLYFYWYRQILGQKVEFLVSFYNNEISEKSEIFDDQFSVERPDGSNFTLKIRSTKLEDSAMYFCATGMTNYGYTFGSGTRLTVV.

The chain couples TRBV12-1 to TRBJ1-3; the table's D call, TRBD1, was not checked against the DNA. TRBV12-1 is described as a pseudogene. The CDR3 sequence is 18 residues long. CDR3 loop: CASSPPPGQGLSGNTIYF. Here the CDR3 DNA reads TGTGCCAGCAGCCCCCCTCCAGGACAGGGACTCTCTGGAAACACCATATATTTT.

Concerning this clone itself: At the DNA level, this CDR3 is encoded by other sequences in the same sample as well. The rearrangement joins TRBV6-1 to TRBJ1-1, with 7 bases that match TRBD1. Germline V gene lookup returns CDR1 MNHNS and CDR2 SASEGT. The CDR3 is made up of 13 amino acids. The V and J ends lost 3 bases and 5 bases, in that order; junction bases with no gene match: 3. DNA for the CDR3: TGTGCCAGCAGTGAGGCAGGGGGGACTGAAGCTTTCTTT. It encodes CASSEAGGTEAFF.

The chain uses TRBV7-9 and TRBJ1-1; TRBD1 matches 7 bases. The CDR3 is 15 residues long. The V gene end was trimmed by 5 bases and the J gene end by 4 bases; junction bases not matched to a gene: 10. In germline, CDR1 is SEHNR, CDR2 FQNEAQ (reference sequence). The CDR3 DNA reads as TGTGCCAGCAGCCCCATCACAGGGGACGGCACTGAAGCTTTCTTT. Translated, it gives CASSPITGDGTEAFF.

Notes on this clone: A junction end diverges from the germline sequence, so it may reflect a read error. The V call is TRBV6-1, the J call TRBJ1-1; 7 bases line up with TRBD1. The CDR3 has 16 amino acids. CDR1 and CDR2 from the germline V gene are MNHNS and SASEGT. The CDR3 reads CASSKATGTLKTEAFF. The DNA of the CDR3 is TGTGCCAGCAGTAAAGCGACAGGGACGTTGAAGACTGAAGCTTTCTTT.